What follows are 7 T cell receptor beta chains derived from one specimen sequenced in a study of T cells expressing NK-cell markers. TCRdb re-called the 5' RACE reads and gives one entry per CDR3 protein, without DNA. Its listing shows 500,000 to 700,000 distinct CDR3 sequences. The sequenced material came from blood T cells: a sorted CD56 or NKG2C T cell subset, CD4+ or CD8+ T cells, or bulk PBMC T cells (not recorded which). The receptors come from a young man in good health.

The gene calls are TRBV11-2 and TRBJ2-1; TCRdb selects TRBD1, and the lack of DNA leaves this call unchecked. CDR1 SGHAT and CDR2 FQNNGV come from the germline V gene. The CDR3 length is 13 residues. CDR3 sequence: CASSSTPGTGQFF. The whole variable domain, filled in from reference TRBV11-2 and TRBJ2-1, reads EAGVAQSPRYKIIEKRQSVAFWCNPISGHATLYWYQQILGQGPKLLIQFQNNGVVDDSQLPKDRFSAERLKGVDSTLKIQPAKLEDSAVYLCASSSTPGTGQFFGPGTRLTVL.

V and J are TRBV7-6 and TRBJ2-7; absent DNA, TCRdb's TRBD1 call cannot be checked. Germline V gives CDR1 SGHVS, CDR2 FNYEAQ. The CDR3 contains 15 residues. CDR3 in amino acids: CASSSTTGTAYEQYF.

The chain joins TRBV27 to TRBJ2-7; TCRdb returns TRBD2, unconfirmable since there is no DNA. Germline V gives CDR1 MNHEY, CDR2 SMNVEV (reference sequence). The CDR3 is made up of 17 amino acids. The chain's CDR3 is CATGGLRGTSRAHEQYF.

This rearrangement joins TRBV28 to TRBJ2-7; TCRdb reports TRBD2, a call that lacks DNA to check it against. The CDR3 is made up of 20 amino acids. The V gene's germline CDR1 is MDHEN and CDR2 SYDVKM. The CDR3 loop is CASSLPSIALAGASLGEQYF.

The chain is built from TRBV4-1 and TRBJ2-1; TCRdb's D call of TRBD2 is untestable without DNA. This CDR3 region has 15 residues. CDR1 is MGHRA and CDR2 is YSYEKL in the germline V gene. The CDR3 here is CASRFTSGSYNEQFF.

The chain combines TRBV24-1 with TRBJ2-1; the D call from TCRdb, TRBD2, cannot be confirmed without DNA. This CDR3 is 16 amino acids long. Germline CDR1 reads KGHDR; CDR2 reads SFDVKD. CDR3 in amino acids: CATSDPIAGIYNEQFF.

The gene calls are TRBV25-1 and TRBJ2-1; TCRdb reports TRBD2, a call that lacks DNA to check it against. Germline loops: CDR1 MGHDK, CDR2 SYGVNS. This CDR3 is 21 amino acids long. The CDR3 is CASSENQGLAGGGDGVNEQFF.